This T cell receptor (beta chain) is drawn from a study of OX40 agonist ivuxolimab in advanced cancers. This clone was counted once. The assay was immunoSEQ multiplex PCR, and TCRdb's table has in-frame clones only and misses some. The repertoire holds some 60,000 clones, with around 90% as singletons. The origin of this receptor is an adult with an advanced solid tumor such as melanoma, head and neck, liver or kidney cancer. The sequenced sample was CD4+ or CD8+ T cells sorted from blood, obtained in a trial of the OX40 agonist ivuxolimab.

The CDR3 DNA follows: TGTGCCAGCAGCCAAGCCGCGGCTTTGGGAGTGGAGACCCAGTACTTC. Translation gives CASSQAAALGVETQYF. This chain joins TRBV14 and TRBJ2-5; D is perhaps TRBD2 (5 bases). The CDR3 loop spans 16 amino acids. V lost 1 base and J 5 bases, leaving 17 bases between the germline ends. Germline CDR1 and CDR2: SGHDN and FVKESK.